The rows below give T cell receptor beta chains drawn from one sample of a study of T cells after posttransplantation cyclophosphamide. TCRdb keeps only in-frame clones here, not all; method: immunoSEQ multiplex PCR. The sample records 20,000 to 30,000 clones, 86% being singletons. Sequenced material: PBMCs. The receptors originated from a woman aged 60-75 years with a blood cancer, CMV-positive, and with a related stem cell donor. Both conserved end residues are part of each CDR3. The D gene is left open where the match is weak. Where a row states a size, it is once, few, many or the class of an expanded clone; other rows omit it.

v_gene	abundance	len	d_gene	j_gene	CDR3nt	CDR3aa
TRBV20-1	-	11	-	TRBJ1-1	TGCAACCCCCGAAGGGGTCTTGAAGCTTTCTTT	CNPRRGLEAFF
TRBV4-2	-	15	-	TRBJ1-4	TGTGCCAGCAGCCAAGATGGGGCGGTAGGTGAAAAACTGTTTTTT	CASSQDGAVGEKLFF
TRBV10-3	-	16	TRBD1	TRBJ2-7	TGTGCCACGAGGACCCTACAGGGGTCCCCCTCCTACGAGCAGTACTTC	CATRTLQGSPSYEQYF
TRBV19	-	16	-	TRBJ1-1	TGTGCCAGTAGTATATCCCCTGGACTGATGAACACTGAAGCTTTCTTT	CASSISPGLMNTEAFF
TRBV29-1	-	13	-	TRBJ2-1	TGCAGCGTTGGGGTTAGCGGCCACAATGAGCAGTTCTTC	CSVGVSGHNEQFF
TRBV12-2	-	16	-	TRBJ2-2	TGTGCAAGTCGCCCGGAGCGGGAGGAACGTCCCGGGGAGCTGTTTTTT	CASRPEREERPGELFF
TRBV5-1	-	14	-	TRBJ2-1	TGCGCCAGCAGCTTGTATAGGGGGAATAATGAGCAGTTCTTC	CASSLYRGNNEQFF
TRBV10-2	once	15	TRBD1	TRBJ1-2	TGCGCCAGCAGTGAGGGACAGGGGGCTAACTATGGCTACACCTTC	CASSEGQGANYGYTF
TRBV2	medium-sized	13	TRBD1	TRBJ2-7	TGTGCCAGCAGCGGACAGGGGGCCTACGAGCAGTACTTC	CASSGQGAYEQYF
TRBV19	few	11	-	TRBJ2-1	TGTGCCAGTAGTATGGGAGTTGAGCAGTTCTTC	CASSMGVEQFF
TRBV6-1	few	14	TRBD1	TRBJ2-1	TGTGCCAGCAGTGAATTGACAGGGGGCAATGAGCAGTTCTTC	CASSELTGGNEQFF
TRBV13	-	19	TRBD1	TRBJ1-5	TGTGCCAGCAGCTTAGAAGGGACAGGCAAACTGTATAGCAATCAGCCCCAGCATTTT	CASSLEGTGKLYSNQPQHF
TRBV7-6	-	15	TRBD2	TRBJ2-3	TGTGCCAGCAGCCTTACTAGCGGGAGCCCAGATACGCAGTATTTT	CASSLTSGSPDTQYF
TRBV19	-	14	TRBD1	TRBJ2-3	TGTGCCAGTAGTACGGACAGGGGAAGGGCTACGCAGTATTTT	CASSTDRGRATQYF
TRBV12-5	once	13	-	TRBJ2-7	TGTGCTAGTGGTTTGCGGGAGAAGAACGAGCAGTACTTC	CASGLREKNEQYF
TRBV19	-	15	TRBD2	TRBJ2-7	TGTGCCAGTAGTGCAGCGGGAGCTTTTTCCTACGAGCAGTACTTC	CASSAAGAFSYEQYF
TRBV7-9	once	16	-	TRBJ2-7	TGTGCCAGCAGCTCCCCCCCGGCAGGGAACTCCTACGAGCAGTACTTC	CASSSPPAGNSYEQYF
TRBV5-4	-	14	TRBD1	TRBJ2-7	TGTGCCAGCAGCACCGGACAGGGGTCTAACGAGCAGTACTTC	CASSTGQGSNEQYF
TRBV9	once	12	-	TRBJ1-2	TGTGCCAGCAGCGTGACTGAAAGAGGCTACACCTTC	CASSVTERGYTF
TRBV10-1	-	13	TRBD1	TRBJ1-2	TGCGCCAGCAGCGCCGACAGGGTCTATGGCTACACCTTC	CASSADRVYGYTF
TRBV19	-	16	TRBD1	TRBJ1-1	TGTGCCAGTAGTCGGTTGGGACAGGGGAAAGTCGCTGAAGCTTTCTTT	CASSRLGQGKVAEAFF
TRBV11-1	-	17	TRBD2	TRBJ2-7	TGTGCCAGCAGCTTAGCACCGGGACTAGGAGATGTGGCCGAGCAGTACTTC	CASSLAPGLGDVAEQYF
TRBV29-1	-	13	TRBD1	TRBJ1-2	TGCAGCGTTGATAAGGCAGGGGGCGAAGGCTACACCTTC	CSVDKAGGEGYTF
TRBV29-1	-	13	-	TRBJ1-5	TGCAGCGTCGCGGACAGTAGCAATCAGCCCCAGCATTTT	CSVADSSNQPQHF
TRBV14	-	15	-	TRBJ2-1	TGTGCCAGCAGCCAAGGGGCACCCGGGATGTATGAGCAGTTCTTC	CASSQGAPGMYEQFF
TRBV19	-	13	-	TRBJ2-7	TGTGCCAGTAGTATGGGACTTTCCTACGAGCAGTACTTC	CASSMGLSYEQYF
TRBV29-1	-	15	TRBD2	TRBJ2-7	TGCAGCGTTTGGGAGGAACGGGAGGCCGCTTACGAGCAGTACTTC	CSVWEEREAAYEQYF
TRBV7-2	-	13	-	TRBJ1-2	TGTGCCAGCAGCTTTACAGGGAACTATGGCTACACCTTC	CASSFTGNYGYTF
TRBV2	-	13	-	TRBJ1-2	TGTGCCAGCAGTGAGTCAGGGTTTAGTGGCTACACCTTC	CASSESGFSGYTF
TRBV29-1	-	14	TRBD2	TRBJ2-7	TGCAGCGTCGTCCCGGGACTAGCCTCGACCGAGCAGTACTTC	CSVVPGLASTEQYF
TRBV5-6	-	16	-	TRBJ2-2	TGTGCCAGCAGCGTTCGGGTAGCTGGGAACACCGGGGAGCTGTTTTTT	CASSVRVAGNTGELFF
TRBV4-2	-	17	TRBD2	TRBJ2-7	TGTGCCAGCAGCCCGACTAGCGGGAGTCAGGGTTCCTACGAGCAGTACTTC	CASSPTSGSQGSYEQYF
TRBV4-1	-	20	TRBD2	TRBJ2-3	TGCGCCAGCAGCGGGGCCCACGGGGGGGGCCCACCACTCAGCACAGATACGCAGTATTTT	CASSGAHGGGPPLSTDTQYF
TRBV5-1	-	16	-	TRBJ2-7	TGCGCCAGCAGCTTGGAAAGGGGGTACCATCCCTACGAGCAGTACTTC	CASSLERGYHPYEQYF
TRBV19	-	14	TRBD1	TRBJ1-5	TGTGCCAGTAGTAGGGGACAGAGCAATCAGCCCCAGCATTTT	CASSRGQSNQPQHF
TRBV19	-	13	TRBD1	TRBJ2-7	TGTGCCACCTCTCAGGGGGCTGGATACGAGCAGTACTTC	CATSQGAGYEQYF
TRBV2	once	15	-	TRBJ2-1	TGTGCCAGCAGTAAACAAATCCCGGGATCCGGAGCGGGGTTCTTC	CASSKQIPGSGAGFF
TRBV6-6	few	13	TRBD1	TRBJ2-7	TGTGCCAGCAGTAGACAGGGTCCCCACGAGCAGTACTTC	CASSRQGPHEQYF
TRBV9	-	15	-	TRBJ2-7	TGTGCCAGCACCTCCAGGTTCGATAATTTCTACGAGCAGTACTTC	CASTSRFDNFYEQYF
TRBV5-6	few	14	-	TRBJ1-2	TGTGCCAGCAGCTTGAGCGTCAGTCACTATGGCTACACCTTC	CASSLSVSHYGYTF
TRBV30	-	13	TRBD1	TRBJ1-1	TGTGCCTGGAGTGTACAGGGGAGCACTGAAGCTTTCTTT	CAWSVQGSTEAFF
TRBV14	-	15	-	TRBJ1-1	TGTGCCAGCAGCCAAGAACGCGGGGTAGATACTGAAGCTTTCTTT	CASSQERGVDTEAFF
TRBV5-1	-	20	TRBD2	TRBJ2-1	TGCGCCAGCACCTCTCCTATCCGGCGACTAGCGGGTAGCTCCTACAATGAGCAGTTCTTC	CASTSPIRRLAGSSYNEQFF